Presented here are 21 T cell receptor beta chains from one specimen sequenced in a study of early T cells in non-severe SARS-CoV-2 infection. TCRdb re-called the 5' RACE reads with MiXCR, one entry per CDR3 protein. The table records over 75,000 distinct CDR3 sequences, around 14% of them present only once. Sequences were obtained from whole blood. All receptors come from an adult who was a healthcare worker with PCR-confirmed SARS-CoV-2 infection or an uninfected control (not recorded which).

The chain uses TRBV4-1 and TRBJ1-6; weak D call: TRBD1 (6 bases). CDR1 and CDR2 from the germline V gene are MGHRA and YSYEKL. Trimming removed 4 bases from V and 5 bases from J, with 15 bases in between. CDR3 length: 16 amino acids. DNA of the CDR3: TGCGCCAGCAGCCCGCGGCGGGACATGGATAATTCACCCCTCCACTTT. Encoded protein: CASSPRRDMDNSPLHF.

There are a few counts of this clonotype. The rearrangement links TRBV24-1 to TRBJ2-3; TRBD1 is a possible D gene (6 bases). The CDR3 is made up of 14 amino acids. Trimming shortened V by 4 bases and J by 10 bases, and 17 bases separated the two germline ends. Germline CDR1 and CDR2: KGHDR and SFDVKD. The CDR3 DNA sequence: TGTGCCACCAGTGACCCCCCAGGGGATGTTGCGCAGTATTTT. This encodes CATSDPPGDVAQYF.

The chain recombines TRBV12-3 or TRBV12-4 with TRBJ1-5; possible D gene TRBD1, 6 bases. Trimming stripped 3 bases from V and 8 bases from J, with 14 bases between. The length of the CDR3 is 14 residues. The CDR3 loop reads CASSFPGAGEPQHF. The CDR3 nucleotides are TGTGCCAGCAGTTTCCCGGGGGCGGGAGAGCCCCAGCATTTT.

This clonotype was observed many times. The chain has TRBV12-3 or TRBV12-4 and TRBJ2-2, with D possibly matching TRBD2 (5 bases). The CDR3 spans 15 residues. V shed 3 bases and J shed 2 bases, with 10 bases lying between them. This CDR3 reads CASSFSRLNTGELFF. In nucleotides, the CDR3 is TGTGCCAGCAGTTTTTCCCGACTAAACACCGGGGAGCTGTTTTTT.

Here the CDR3 reads CASSLTVGRDWGYTF. The CDR3, as DNA: TGTGCCAGCAGCTTAACCGTGGGCAGGGATTGGGGCTACACCTTC. The gene calls are TRBV13 and TRBJ1-2; a possible D gene is TRBD1 (5 bases). From germline, CDR1 is PRHDT and CDR2 FYEKMQ (reference sequence). The CDR3 covers 15 residues. V was clipped by 2 bases and J by 8 bases, with 18 bases between them.

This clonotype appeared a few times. CDR3 region: CASSQSLAGGQETQYF. In nucleotides, the CDR3 is TGCGCCAGCAGCCAATCACTAGCGGGGGGCCAAGAGACCCAGTACTTC. The V call is TRBV4-1, the J call TRBJ2-5; 12 bases align to TRBD2. The CDR3 is 16 amino acids. Germline lookup yields CDR1 MGHRA and CDR2 YSYEKL. Trimming cost V 2 bases and J 1 base; bases outside gene matches: 2.

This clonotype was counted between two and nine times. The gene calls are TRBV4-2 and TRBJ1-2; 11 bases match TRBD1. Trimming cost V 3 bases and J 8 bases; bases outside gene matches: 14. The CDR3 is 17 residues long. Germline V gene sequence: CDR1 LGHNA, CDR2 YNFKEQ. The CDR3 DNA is TGTGCCAGCAGCCACCATCAAGGACAGGGGGCGGCGGAGGGCTACACCTTC. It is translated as CASSHHQGQGAAEGYTF.

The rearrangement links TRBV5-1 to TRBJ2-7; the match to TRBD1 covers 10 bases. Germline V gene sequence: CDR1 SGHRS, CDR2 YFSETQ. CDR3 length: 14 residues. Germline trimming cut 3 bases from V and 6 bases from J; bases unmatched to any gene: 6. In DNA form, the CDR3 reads TGCGCCAGCAGCTCCCTAGGGGACAGGGGCGAGCAGTACTTC. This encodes CASSSLGDRGEQYF.

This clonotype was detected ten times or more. The CDR3 region is CASSQGAGMNTEAFF. For the CDR3, the DNA is TGTGCCAGCAGTCAAGGGGCAGGTATGAACACTGAAGCTTTCTTT. This chain joins TRBV5-6 and TRBJ1-1, with TRBD1 as a possible D gene (5 bases). This CDR3 is built from 15 residues. V lost 5 bases, J lost 0 bases, and 14 bases lay in between. The germline V gene encodes CDR1 SGHDT and CDR2 YYEEEE.

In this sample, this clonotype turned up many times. The CDR3 nucleotides read TGCGCCAGCAGCCGCGGGACCGCCGAATCCTACGAGCAGTACTTC. It translates to CASSRGTAESYEQYF. The chain has TRBV5-1 and TRBJ2-7; D may be TRBD2 (6 bases). Deletions cut 4 bases from V and 1 base from J, with 15 bases between. Germline V gene lookup returns CDR1 SGHRS and CDR2 YFSETQ. This CDR3 is 15 amino acids long. Drawing the rest from reference TRBV5-1 and TRBJ2-7, the complete variable domain is KAGVTQTPRYLIKTRGQQVTLSCSPISGHRSVSWYQQTPGQGLQFLFEYFSETQRNKGNFPGRFSGRQFSNSRSEMNVSTLELGDSALYLCASSRGTAESYEQYFGPGTRLTVT.

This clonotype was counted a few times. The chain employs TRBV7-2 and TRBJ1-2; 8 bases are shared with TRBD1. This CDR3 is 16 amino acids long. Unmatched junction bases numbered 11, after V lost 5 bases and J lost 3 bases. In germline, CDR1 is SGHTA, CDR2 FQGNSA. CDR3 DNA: TGTGCCAGCAGCCGACGGACAGGGCGAACCTACTATGGCTACACCTTC. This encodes CASSRRTGRTYYGYTF.

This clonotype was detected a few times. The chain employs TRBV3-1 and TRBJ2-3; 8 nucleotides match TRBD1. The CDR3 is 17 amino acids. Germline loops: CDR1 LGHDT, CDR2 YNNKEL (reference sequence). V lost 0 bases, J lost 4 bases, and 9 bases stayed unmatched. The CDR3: CASSQEWTGLRSDTQYF. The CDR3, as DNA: TGTGCCAGCAGCCAAGAATGGACAGGGCTGAGGTCAGATACGCAGTATTTT.

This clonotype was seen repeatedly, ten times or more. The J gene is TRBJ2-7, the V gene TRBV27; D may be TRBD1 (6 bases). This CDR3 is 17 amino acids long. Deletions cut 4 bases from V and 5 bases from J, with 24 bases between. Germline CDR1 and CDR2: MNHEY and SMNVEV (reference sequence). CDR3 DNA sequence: TGTGCCAGCAGTTACCGGGACCCCACAGGGCTTAGGAACGAGCAGTACTTC. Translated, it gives CASSYRDPTGLRNEQYF.

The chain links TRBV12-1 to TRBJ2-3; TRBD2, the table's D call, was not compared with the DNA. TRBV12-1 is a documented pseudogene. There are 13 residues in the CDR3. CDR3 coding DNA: TGTGCCAGCAGCCCCCGGACTAGCAGGACGCAGTATTTT. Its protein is CASSPRTSRTQYF.

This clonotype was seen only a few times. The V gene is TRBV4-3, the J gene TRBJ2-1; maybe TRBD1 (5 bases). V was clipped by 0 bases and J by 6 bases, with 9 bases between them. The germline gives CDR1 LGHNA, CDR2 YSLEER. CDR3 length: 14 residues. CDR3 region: CASSQDIRANEQFF. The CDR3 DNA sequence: TGCGCCAGCAGCCAAGATATCAGGGCCAATGAGCAGTTCTTC.

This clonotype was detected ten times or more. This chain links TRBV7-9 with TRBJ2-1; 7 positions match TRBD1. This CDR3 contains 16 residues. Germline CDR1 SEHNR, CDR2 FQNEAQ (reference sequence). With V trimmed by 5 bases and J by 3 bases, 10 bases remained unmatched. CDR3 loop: CASSTETGTHYNEQFF. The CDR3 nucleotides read TGTGCCAGCAGCACCGAGACAGGGACCCACTACAATGAGCAGTTCTTC.

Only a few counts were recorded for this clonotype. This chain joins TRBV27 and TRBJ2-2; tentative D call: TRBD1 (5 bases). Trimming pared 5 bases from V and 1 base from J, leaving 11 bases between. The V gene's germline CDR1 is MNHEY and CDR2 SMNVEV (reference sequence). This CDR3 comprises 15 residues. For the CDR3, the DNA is TGTGCCAGCAGTAACCTTGGACAGAACACCGGGGAGCTGTTTTTT. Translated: CASSNLGQNTGELFF.

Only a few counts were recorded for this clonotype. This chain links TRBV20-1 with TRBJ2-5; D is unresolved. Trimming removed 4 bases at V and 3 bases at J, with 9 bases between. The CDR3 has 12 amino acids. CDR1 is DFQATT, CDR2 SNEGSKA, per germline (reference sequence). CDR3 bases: TGCAGTGCTAAGGCCGAGAAAGAGACCCAGTACTTC. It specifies CSAKAEKETQYF.

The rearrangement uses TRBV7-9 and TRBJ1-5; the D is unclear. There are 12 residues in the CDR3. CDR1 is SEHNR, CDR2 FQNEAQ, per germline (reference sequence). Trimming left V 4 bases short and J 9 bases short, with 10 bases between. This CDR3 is CASSSGKGPQHF. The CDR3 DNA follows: TGTGCCAGCAGCTCTGGGAAGGGGCCCCAGCATTTT.

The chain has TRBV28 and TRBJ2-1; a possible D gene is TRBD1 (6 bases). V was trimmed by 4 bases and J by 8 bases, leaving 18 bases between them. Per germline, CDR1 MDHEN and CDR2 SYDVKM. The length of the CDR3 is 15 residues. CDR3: CASSYQSTGMYEQFF. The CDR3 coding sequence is TGTGCCAGCAGTTACCAATCCACAGGGATGTATGAGCAGTTCTTC.

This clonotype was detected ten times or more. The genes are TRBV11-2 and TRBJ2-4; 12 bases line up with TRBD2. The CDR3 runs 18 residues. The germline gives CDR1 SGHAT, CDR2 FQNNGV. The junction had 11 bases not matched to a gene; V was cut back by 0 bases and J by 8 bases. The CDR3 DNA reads TGTGCCAGCAGCTTAGAGCCTAGCGGGGGGGCCCGTCATTACATTCAGTACTTC. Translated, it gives CASSLEPSGGARHYIQYF. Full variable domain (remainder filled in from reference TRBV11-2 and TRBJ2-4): EAGVAQSPRYKIIEKRQSVAFWCNPISGHATLYWYQQILGQGPKLLIQFQNNGVVDDSQLPKDRFSAERLKGVDSTLKIQPAKLEDSAVYLCASSLEPSGGARHYIQYFGAGTRLSVL.